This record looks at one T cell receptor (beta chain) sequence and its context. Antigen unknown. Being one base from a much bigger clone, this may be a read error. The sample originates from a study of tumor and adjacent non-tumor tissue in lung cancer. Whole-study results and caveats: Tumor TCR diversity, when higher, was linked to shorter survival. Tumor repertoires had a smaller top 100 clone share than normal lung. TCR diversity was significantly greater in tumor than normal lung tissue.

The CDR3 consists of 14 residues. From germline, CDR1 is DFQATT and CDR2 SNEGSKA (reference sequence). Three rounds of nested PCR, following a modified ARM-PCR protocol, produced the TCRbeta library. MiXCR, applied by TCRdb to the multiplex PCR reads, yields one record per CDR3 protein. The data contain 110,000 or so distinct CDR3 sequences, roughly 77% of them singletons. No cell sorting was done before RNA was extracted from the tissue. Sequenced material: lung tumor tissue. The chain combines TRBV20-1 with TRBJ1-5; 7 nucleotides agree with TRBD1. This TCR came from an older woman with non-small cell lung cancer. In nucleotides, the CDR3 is TGCAGTGCTAGAGTAGGGACAGTCAATAAGCCCCAGCATTTT. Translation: CSARVGTVNKPQHF.